Described below is a single T cell receptor (beta chain) sequence and its context. Antigen unknown. With 4 bases clipped from V and 13 bases from J, the junction kept 13 bases outside the gene matches. The CDR3 totals 14 residues. CDR1 is SGDLS, CDR2 YYNGEE, per germline. Every bit of the isolated RNA underwent reverse transcription, so sequencing read expressed TCRB transcripts. Each sample of naive, central memory or regulatory T cells had, on average, about 3.57 million reads. Measured with immunoSEQ multiplex PCR; TCRdb has only the in-frame clones, and not every one. This sample yields about 150,000 clones, of which 10% are seen a single time; roughly 0.5% belongs to the top ten. The data originate from a study of beta chain features in type 1 diabetes. Study results and limitations: Moderate but significant shortening of TCRB CDR3s was recorded in all four CD4+ subsets from Type 1 diabetes patients. The VDJ junctions of type 1 diabetes patients carried fewer insertions and more deletions. Any HLA effect on TCRB rearrangement was left unresolved by small sub-analyses. Compared with healthy donors, patients appeared to share more similar naive, central memory and regulatory TCRB repertoires.

The clonotype was recovered from a man aged 25 to 40 with type 1 diabetes. The gene calls are TRBV9 and TRBJ2-1; 8 positions match TRBD1. Material for sequencing was central memory CD4+ T cells from blood. Here the CDR3 DNA reads TGTGCCAGCAGCCCTCACCAGCCTGGGACAGGCCAGTTCTTC. Its protein product is CASSPHQPGTGQFF. Full variable domain (outside the CDR3, taken from reference TRBV9 and TRBJ2-1): DSGVTQTPKHLITATGQRVTLRCSPRSGDLSVYWYQQSLDQGLQFLIQYYNGEERAKGNILERFSAQQFPDLHSELNLSSLELGDSALYFCASSPHQPGTGQFFGPGTRLTVL.